This T cell receptor (beta chain) was captured by sequencing in a study of T-cell reconstitution after alpha-beta-depleted transplantation in children. This clonotype appeared a few times. The CDR3 runs 16 residues. Germline V gene sequence: CDR1 DFQATT, CDR2 SNEGSKA (reference sequence). Trimming stripped 2 bases from V and 0 bases from J, with 16 bases between. Unique molecular identifiers were built into the TCRbeta library. TCRdb redid the calling of the PCR reads with MiXCR, one entry per CDR3 protein. This sample has around 490,000 distinct CDR3 sequences, with 11% found just once. The rearrangement joins TRBV20-1 to TRBJ1-1; D is uncertain. The starting material was PBMCs, mostly from graft donor cells, obtained 180 days after TCRalphabeta/CD19-depleted stem cell transplant. The clonotype was recovered from a female patient aged 2-9 years who had a stem cell transplant for aplastic anemia, so the T cells may come from the graft donor. The CDR3 spells CSARKISGSLNTEAFF. In DNA, the CDR3 is TGCAGTGCTAGAAAGATCTCCGGGTCCCTGAACACTGAAGCTTTCTTT.